The 18 T cell receptor beta chains listed next were all sequenced from one sample in a study of blood T cell repertoires in COVID-19. Assay: immunoSEQ multiplex PCR; the TCRdb copy retains only in-frame clones and omits some. The repertoire has over 110,000 clones, approximately 80% of them found once; the top ten carry about 4%. Sequenced: peripheral blood. These receptors all come from a man between 65 and 85 years old who had recovered from COVID-19.

The chain is built from TRBV24-1 and TRBJ2-3; D is possibly TRBD2 (5 bases). In germline, CDR1 is KGHDR, CDR2 SFDVKD. Trimming removed 9 bases at V and 0 bases at J, with 9 bases between. The CDR3 totals 13 residues. Here the CDR3 reads CATYRGSTDTQYF. CDR3 nucleotides: TGTGCCACCTACCGGGGTAGCACAGATACGCAGTATTTT.

This clone came up once. The rearrangement joins TRBV24-1 to TRBJ2-7, with TRBD1 identical over 8 bases. V trimming: 4 bases; J trimming: 2 bases; junction bases outside the gene matches: 15. CDR3 length: 18 residues. The V gene's germline CDR1 is KGHDR and CDR2 SFDVKD. The CDR3, as DNA: TGTGCCACCAGTGACCGGACCCGGACAGGGAGTGCGGCCTACGAGCAGTACTTC. Its protein is CATSDRTRTGSAAYEQYF.

This clone was detected a few times. J is TRBJ2-2 and V is TRBV19; 9 positions agree with TRBD1. CDR3 length: 17 residues. With V trimmed by 6 bases and J by 7 bases, 15 bases remained unmatched. Germline loops: CDR1 LNHDA, CDR2 SQIVND (reference sequence). CDR3 sequence (DNA): TGTGCCAGTAGCCAAACCGGGACAGGGTATCCCCACGGGGAGCTGTTTTTT. It codes for CASSQTGTGYPHGELFF.

This clone was detected only a few times. DNA for the CDR3: TGTGCCAGCAGCTTGGTATATCAGGGCGCCGGGGAGCTGTTTTTT. It is translated as CASSLVYQGAGELFF. The V gene is TRBV5-4, the J gene TRBJ2-2; tentatively, D is TRBD1 (5 bases). Germline V gene data show CDR1 as SGHNT and CDR2 as YYREEE (reference sequence). The CDR3 totals 15 residues. V gave up 0 bases and J gave up 6 bases, with 12 bases separating them.

This sequence joins TRBV5-6 and TRBJ2-2; 12 bases are shared with TRBD2. This CDR3 contains 19 residues. CDR1 SGHDT and CDR2 YYEEEE come from the germline V gene. With V trimmed by 1 base and J by 5 bases, 12 bases remained unmatched. Here the CDR3 reads CASSLTAAGTSGRTGELFF. The CDR3 DNA reads TGTGCCAGCAGCTTGACGGCGGCCGGGACTAGCGGGCGGACCGGGGAGCTGTTTTTT.

The chain's CDR3 is CASSYGSGRDQPQHF. For the CDR3, the DNA is TGTGCCAGCAGTTACGGGTCAGGGAGGGATCAGCCCCAGCATTTT. The chain recombines TRBV6-5 with TRBJ1-5; tentative D call: TRBD1 (5 bases). The germline CDR1 and CDR2 sequences are MNHEY and SVGAGI. The CDR3 has 15 amino acids. The V and J ends lost 2 bases and 5 bases respectively, with 13 bases between them.

V usage is TRBV5-1 and J usage is TRBJ2-1, with 7 bases identical to TRBD1. CDR3 length equals 16 residues. The germline V gene encodes CDR1 SGHRS and CDR2 YFSETQ. Losses at the gene ends were 4 bases for V and 3 bases for J; bases not matched to a gene: 10. The CDR3 loop reads CASSRLDRVDYNEQFF. The CDR3 DNA reads as TGCGCCAGCAGCAGGTTAGACAGGGTCGACTACAATGAGCAGTTCTTC.

The chain uses TRBV12-5 and TRBJ2-1; TRBD1 or TRBD2 may be the D gene (10 bases each). Trimming removed 5 bases at V and 7 bases at J, with 30 bases between. Germline CDR1 LGHNT, CDR2 FRNRAP. The CDR3 spans 19 residues. CDR3 amino acids: CASGKTGTGVSLAGNEQFF. CDR3 nucleotides: TGTGCTAGTGGTAAGACCGGGACAGGGGTCTCACTAGCGGGAAATGAGCAGTTCTTC.

CDR3 DNA sequence: TGTGCCTGGAGAGCAGGGGCGCACGGCCAGACCCAGTACTTC. Protein: CAWRAGAHGQTQYF. This chain connects TRBV30 to TRBJ2-5, with D maybe TRBD1 (6 bases). Looked up from germline, CDR1 is GTSNPN and CDR2 is SVGIG (reference sequence). The CDR3 contains 14 residues. Trimming left V 3 bases short and J 6 bases short, with 17 bases between.

Many counts were recorded for this clone. V usage is TRBV5-1 and J usage is TRBJ1-3; D remains ambiguous. V was cut by 4 bases and J by 0 bases, with 5 bases left in between. The germline CDR1 and CDR2 sequences are SGHRS and YFSETQ. This CDR3 spans 13 amino acids. The CDR3 protein is CASSSNSGNTIYF. The CDR3 nucleotides read TGCGCCAGCAGCAGCAACTCTGGAAACACCATATATTTT.

About this clone itself: Other DNA sequences in this sample translate to the same CDR3. This CDR3 reads CASSRTGGSYEQYF. The DNA of the CDR3 is TGTGCCAGCAGCCGCACAGGGGGGTCCTACGAGCAGTACTTC. The chain is built from TRBV27 and TRBJ2-7; TRBD1 agrees at 8 bases. Germline V CDR1 and CDR2: MNHEY, SMNVEV (reference sequence). The CDR3 extends over 14 amino acids. The V segment lost 6 bases and the J segment 1 base; nucleotides outside the gene matches: 5.

This rearrangement joins TRBV25-1 to TRBJ2-7, with TRBD1 matching over 8 bases. This CDR3 has 11 amino acids. Germline values: CDR1 MGHDK, CDR2 SYGVNS. Losses at the gene ends were 8 bases for V and 3 bases for J; bases not matched to a gene: 0. CDR3 coding DNA: TGTGCCAGCGGACAGGGCTACGAGCAGTACTTC. It specifies CASGQGYEQYF.

This chain joins TRBV7-6 and TRBJ2-1, with D possibly being TRBD1 (5 bases). Trimming left V 5 bases short and J 5 bases short, with 16 bases between. CDR1 and CDR2 (germline): SGHVS, FNYEAQ. The CDR3 runs 15 residues. The CDR3 DNA is TGTGCCAGCAGCGTTAGTCAGGGTGGCCACAATGAGCAGTTCTTC. This sequence encodes CASSVSQGGHNEQFF.

The gene calls are TRBV7-2 and TRBJ2-3; 14 nucleotides align to TRBD2. J lost 3 bases, V lost 5 bases, and 10 bases had no gene match. The CDR3 is 18 amino acids. Germline V CDR1 and CDR2: SGHTA, FQGNSA. CDR3 DNA: TGTGCCAGCAGCCCCCGGACTAGCGGGAGGTGGTTGACAGATACGCAGTATTTT. Translation gives CASSPRTSGRWLTDTQYF.

The V call is TRBV19, the J call TRBJ2-2; weak D call: TRBD1 (6 bases). The CDR3 is made up of 14 amino acids. V was cut by 6 bases and J by 6 bases, with 14 bases left in between. Germline V gene lookup returns CDR1 LNHDA and CDR2 SQIVND (reference sequence). The CDR3 coding sequence is TGTGCCAGTAGCCCAGGACAGTTGTCCGGGGAGCTGTTTTTT. The encoded protein is CASSPGQLSGELFF. The full variable domain, in which reference TRBV19 and TRBJ2-2 provide the parts outside the CDR3, is DGGITQSPKYLFRKEGQNVTLSCEQNLNHDAMYWYRQDPGQGLRLIYYSQIVNDFQKGDIAEGYSVSREKKESFPLTVTSAQKNPTAFYLCASSPGQLSGELFFGEGSRLTVL.

The CDR3 coding sequence is TGTGCCAGCAGCGACCGGGACTACACCTACAATGAGCAGTTCTTC. Its translation: CASSDRDYTYNEQFF. V is TRBV9 and J is TRBJ2-1, with 7 bases lining up with TRBD2. This CDR3 is built from 15 residues. Germline CDR1 SGDLS, CDR2 YYNGEE. V lost 3 bases and J lost 2; bases outside the gene matches: 5.

The CDR3 region is CASSDSASYEQYF. CDR3 DNA: TGTGCCAGCTCAGACAGCGCCTCGTACGAGCAGTACTTC. The V gene is TRBV18, the J gene TRBJ2-7, with D possibly TRBD1 on 5 matching bases. Germline V CDR1 and CDR2: KGHSH, LQKENI. Trimming pared 5 bases from V and 4 bases from J, leaving 12 bases between. The CDR3 has 13 residues. The full variable domain, rest sourced from reference TRBV18 and TRBJ2-7, is NAGVMQNPRHLVRRRGQEARLRCSPMKGHSHVYWYRQLPEEGLKFMVYLQKENIIDESGMPKERFSAEFPKEGPSILRIQQVVRGDSAAYFCASSDSASYEQYFGPGTRLTVT.

V gene TRBV5-4 combines with J gene TRBJ2-5; 9 nucleotides line up with TRBD1. The CDR3 extends over 15 amino acids. V lost 4 bases and J lost 5; bases outside the gene matches: 9. From germline, CDR1 is SGHNT and CDR2 YYREEE (reference sequence). The CDR3 DNA reads TGTGCCAGCAGCACGGGACAGGGACGGGTCGAGACCCAGTACTTC. Residues: CASSTGQGRVETQYF.